The text below deals with one TCR beta chain. Its antigen remains unknown. Germline V CDR1 and CDR2: SEHNR, FQNEAQ (reference sequence). J was trimmed by 5 bases and V by 1 base; bases with no gene match: 13. The CDR3 totals 18 residues. The data stem from a study of T cell responses to AZD1222 COVID-19 vaccine. The study's findings and limits: Unmutated regions of variants are reportedly targeted by nearly half of spike-specific TCRs. Sampling captured repertoires only after the peak T cell response. Across the whole spike, CD4 TCRs peaked at regions 160-218 and 743-854.

The method was immunoSEQ multiplex PCR; TCRdb's version includes in-frame clones alone and lacks a portion of them. This sample yields 110,000 to 150,000 clones, of which around 93% are seen a single time; around 3.3% belongs to the top ten. Sequenced material: peripheral blood, taken 28 days after the second AZD1222 dose. The TCR originated in an adult who received the AZD1222 COVID-19 vaccine. The chain has TRBV7-9 and TRBJ2-7; 11 bases are shared with TRBD2. The CDR3 is CASSLGQRTSGYVDEQYF. DNA for the CDR3: TGTGCCAGCAGCTTAGGCCAGCGGACTAGCGGGTACGTGGACGAGCAGTACTTC.